These 6 T cell receptor beta chains originate from one sample sequenced in a study of cytomegalovirus exposure and HLA in healthy donors. The protocol was immunoSEQ multiplex PCR, while the TCRdb copy is restricted to in-frame clones and leaves out a portion. The sample shows roughly 230,000 clones, 90% of them seen only once. The sequenced sample consisted of PBMCs. These receptors came from a woman in her 30s in good health and CMV-seronegative.

The gene calls are TRBV19 and TRBJ1-2; D not resolved. The germline V gene has CDR1 LNHDA and CDR2 SQIVND (reference sequence). This CDR3 has 13 amino acids. V shed 7 bases and J shed 6 bases, with 15 bases lying between them. The DNA of the CDR3 is TGTGCCAGTACCCCGGCATCTGTAAATGGCTACACCTTC. This encodes CASTPASVNGYTF.

The chain combines TRBV11-2 with TRBJ2-7; D not certain. The V gene lost 8 bases and the J gene lost 6 bases, with 8 bases spanning the gap. In germline, CDR1 is SGHAT, CDR2 FQNNGV. This CDR3 region has 10 residues. The CDR3 reads CASRSGEQYF. The CDR3 DNA reads TGTGCCAGCCGGAGTGGCGAGCAGTACTTC. The full variable domain, in which reference TRBV11-2 and TRBJ2-7 provide the parts outside the CDR3, is EAGVAQSPRYKIIEKRQSVAFWCNPISGHATLYWYQQILGQGPKLLIQFQNNGVVDDSQLPKDRFSAERLKGVDSTLKIQPAKLEDSAVYLCASRSGEQYFGPGTRLTVT.

The chain combines TRBV2 with TRBJ2-5; the D is unclear. This CDR3 is 15 amino acids long. Germline V gene lookup returns CDR1 SNHLY and CDR2 FYNNEI. Trimming removed 2 bases from V and 2 bases from J, with 12 bases in between. As DNA, the CDR3 is TGTGCCAGCAGTGAACTATCGCAGATACAAGAGACCCAGTACTTC. Amino acids: CASSELSQIQETQYF.

The chain recombines TRBV2 with TRBJ2-7; TRBD1 matches at 9 bases. The CDR3 length is 14 residues. V was pared by 2 bases and J by 12 bases, with 11 bases of the junction left unmatched. Per germline, CDR1 SNHLY and CDR2 FYNNEI. Written as DNA, the CDR3 is TGTGCCAGCAGTGAAAGACAGGGGGGGTCGTTCGCGTACTTC. It translates to CASSERQGGSFAYF. Filled out from reference TRBV2 and TRBJ2-7, the complete variable domain reads EPEVTQTPSHQVTQMGQEVILRCVPISNHLYFYWYRQILGQKVEFLVSFYNNEISEKSEIFDDQFSVERPDGSNFTLKIRSTKLEDSAMYFCASSERQGGSFAYFGPGTRLTVT.

This clone has a single count. The V call is TRBV5-1, the J call TRBJ2-1; TRBD2 agrees at 9 bases. This CDR3 is built from 16 residues. The V gene end was trimmed by 4 bases and the J gene end by 0 bases; junction bases not matched to a gene: 5. Germline CDR1 reads SGHRS; CDR2 reads YFSETQ. The CDR3 sequence: CASSKTSGSSYNEQFF. CDR3 bases: TGCGCCAGCAGCAAGACTAGCGGAAGCTCCTACAATGAGCAGTTCTTC.

This chain links TRBV9 with TRBJ2-2; unclear D gene. CDR3 length: 13 residues. Per germline, CDR1 SGDLS and CDR2 YYNGEE. V was cut by 6 bases and J by 8 bases, with 14 bases left in between. As DNA, the CDR3 is TGTGCCAGCACCGCGTGGGATCAGGGGGAGCTGTTTTTT. Its translation is CASTAWDQGELFF.